The 8 T cell receptor beta chains presented below share a single source sample, sequenced in a study of T cells in Graves' hyperthyroidism and ophthalmopathy. Amplified TCR beta CDR3 regions derived from RNA transcripts. Initially, a first-round RT-PCR of the TCR CDR3 employed the HTBI primer set. TCRdb re-derived calls from the multiplex PCR reads in MiXCR, one entry per CDR3 protein. Of about 600,000 distinct CDR3 sequences in the sample, roughly 14% were seen once. Sequencing was done on a sample of blood. The receptor source for this set is a woman in her fifties or sixties with Graves' ophthalmopathy.

This clonotype has at least ten counts. The V call is TRBV5-8, the J call TRBJ2-7, with 8 bases aligning to TRBD1. This CDR3 spans 15 amino acids. Losses at the gene ends were 0 bases for V and 2 bases for J; bases not matched to a gene: 4. Per the germline V gene, CDR1 is SGHTS and CDR2 is YDEGEE. The DNA for the CDR3 is TGTGCCAGCAGCTTGGGACAGGGGCTTCCCTACGAGCAGTACTTC. Its translation is CASSLGQGLPYEQYF.

This clonotype was seen a handful of times. The V and J genes are TRBV14 and TRBJ2-1; D ambiguous. Looked up from germline, CDR1 is SGHDN and CDR2 is FVKESK. The CDR3 is 13 amino acids. V was trimmed by 0 bases and J by 13 bases, leaving 13 bases between them. CDR3 in amino acids: CASSQDLRMGQFF. CDR3 DNA sequence: TGTGCCAGCAGCCAAGATTTGAGGATGGGCCAGTTCTTC.

Many counts were recorded for this clonotype. This chain connects TRBV5-1 to TRBJ2-1; 7 positions agree with TRBD2. The CDR3 is 15 amino acids. The germline V gene encodes CDR1 SGHRS and CDR2 YFSETQ. With 3 bases clipped from V and 2 bases from J, the junction kept 5 bases outside the gene matches. The CDR3 is CASSSQLATYNEQFF. The DNA for the CDR3 is TGCGCCAGCAGCTCGCAACTAGCGACCTACAATGAGCAGTTCTTC.

At least ten counts were recorded for this clonotype. The rearrangement links TRBV6-2 or TRBV6-3 to TRBJ2-1; TRBD2 might be the D (5 bases). CDR1 is MNHEY, CDR2 SVGEGT, per germline. The ends were cut back, 2 bases at V and 6 bases at J, with 17 bases in the middle. CDR3 length equals 16 residues. The CDR3: CASSYGPELESNEQFF. The DNA of the CDR3 is TGTGCCAGCAGTTACGGCCCGGAACTAGAGTCCAATGAGCAGTTCTTC.

This clonotype occurred many times. This chain links TRBV7-9 with TRBJ2-5; TRBD1 matches 8 bases. CDR3 length: 15 amino acids. Germline V lookup: CDR1 SEHNR, CDR2 FQNEAQ (reference sequence). Germline trimming cut 1 base from V and 6 bases from J; bases unmatched to any gene: 7. This chain's CDR3 is CASSLVGQGAKTQYF. Written as DNA, the CDR3 is TGTGCCAGCAGCTTAGTGGGGCAGGGGGCCAAGACCCAGTACTTC.

In this sample, this clonotype turned up many times. The chain uses TRBV28 and TRBJ1-1; 7 positions agree with TRBD1. The CDR3 consists of 15 residues. With 2 bases clipped from V and 3 bases from J, the junction kept 6 bases outside the gene matches. Germline V CDR1 and CDR2: MDHEN, SYDVKM. CDR3 nucleotide sequence: TGTGCCAGCAGTTTAGGCAGGGGGAGGGACACTGAAGCTTTCTTT. Amino acid sequence: CASSLGRGRDTEAFF.

This clonotype was detected ten times or more. The chain employs TRBV7-2 and TRBJ2-5; TRBD2 is a possible D gene (6 bases). The germline CDR1 and CDR2 sequences are SGHTA and FQGNSA. CDR3 size: 12 residues. The V end was cut by 0 bases, the J end by 11 bases, with 10 bases between. CDR3 in amino acids: CASSLAAGTQYF. The CDR3 DNA reads TGTGCCAGCAGCTTAGCGGCCGGGACTCAGTACTTC.

The table lists this clonotype with many counts. V and J are TRBV7-2 and TRBJ2-1; 9 nucleotides match TRBD1. Germline V gene lookup returns CDR1 SGHTA and CDR2 FQGNSA. The CDR3 sequence is 16 residues long. The junction had 8 bases not matched to a gene; V was cut back by 2 bases and J by 6 bases. CDR3 sequence: CASSLQTGGRVNEQFF. CDR3 nucleotide sequence: TGTGCCAGCAGCTTACAGACAGGGGGTAGGGTCAATGAGCAGTTCTTC.